Following are 13 T cell receptor beta chains from one sample sequenced in a study of CD8+ T cells in alopecia areata. RNA extraction was followed by reverse transcription into cDNA, which acted as the sequencing template. Profiled with immunoSEQ multiplex PCR; TCRdb holds only in-frame clones, not every one. Of hundreds of thousands of clones detected, 67% appear once; the ten largest clones hold around 1.2%. The specimen comprised CD4+ T cells sorted from blood, sampled at week 0. The receptors come from a human donor with alopecia areata.

The chain is built from TRBV11-2 and TRBJ2-2; no clear D. Germline V CDR1 and CDR2: SGHAT, FQNNGV. The length of the CDR3 is 15 residues. Trimming removed 1 base from V and 3 bases from J, with 9 bases in between. CDR3 sequence (DNA): TGTGCCAGCAGCTTAGCCTTAACATACACCGGGGAGCTGTTTTTT. Residues: CASSLALTYTGELFF.

The chain carries TRBV5-1 and TRBJ1-1; no clear D. Germline V gives CDR1 SGHRS, CDR2 YFSETQ. CDR3 length: 14 amino acids. V was trimmed by 0 bases and J by 1 base, leaving 7 bases between them. CDR3 amino acids: CASSLDYRNTEAFF. Written as DNA, the CDR3 is TGCGCCAGCAGCTTGGATTACAGGAACACTGAAGCTTTCTTT.

This chain joins TRBV30 and TRBJ2-1; D is unresolved. Trimming shortened V by 2 bases and J by 0 bases, and 14 bases separated the two germline ends. Germline CDR1 is GTSNPN and CDR2 is SVGIG (reference sequence). The CDR3 loop spans 16 amino acids. CDR3 bases: TGTGCCTGGAGTTCCGGATTGAGGAGCTCCTACAATGAGCAGTTCTTC. Its protein product is CAWSSGLRSSYNEQFF. Using reference TRBV30 and TRBJ2-1 for the parts outside the CDR3, the full variable domain is SQTIHQWPATLVQPVGSPLSLECTVEGTSNPNLYWYRQAAGRGLQLLFYSVGIGQISSEVPQNLSASRPQDRQFILSSKKLLLSDSGFYLCAWSSGLRSSYNEQFFGPGTRLTVL.

The chain uses TRBV25-1 and TRBJ2-5, with D uncertain. The germline CDR1 and CDR2 sequences are MGHDK and SYGVNS. V dropped 0 bases and J dropped 7 bases, with 9 bases sitting between them. CDR3 length: 13 amino acids. CDR3: CASSEYTVRTQYF. CDR3 bases: TGTGCCAGCAGTGAATATACGGTCCGGACCCAGTACTTC.

This clone was seen more than once but under ten times. The CDR3 DNA follows: TGCGCCAGCAGCTTATCAGGGATTCAAGAGACCCAGTACTTC. Translated: CASSLSGIQETQYF. The chain recombines TRBV5-1 with TRBJ2-5, with D maybe TRBD1 (5 bases). The CDR3 has 14 amino acids. V was cut by 2 bases and J by 2 bases, with 10 bases left in between. The germline V gene has CDR1 SGHRS and CDR2 YFSETQ.

The rearrangement joins TRBV5-6 to TRBJ2-3, with D possibly matching TRBD1 (6 bases). V gave up 0 bases and J gave up 4 bases, with 9 bases separating them. CDR3 size: 14 residues. From germline, CDR1 is SGHDT and CDR2 YYEEEE. This CDR3 reads CASSLARGADTQYF. In nucleotides, the CDR3 is TGTGCCAGCAGCTTGGCCAGGGGTGCAGATACGCAGTATTTT.

The J gene is TRBJ1-2, the V gene TRBV6-5; D possibly corresponds to TRBD1 (6 bases). Germline V lookup: CDR1 MNHEY, CDR2 SVGAGI. CDR3 length equals 14 residues. Between the trimmed V and J ends, which lost 6 bases and 7 bases, there was a span of 18 bases. The CDR3 sequence is CASRPTPGTPGYTF. In nucleotides, the CDR3 is TGTGCCAGCAGGCCCACTCCCGGGACACCTGGCTACACCTTC.

The gene calls are TRBV6-5 and TRBJ1-6; D gene ambiguous. The V gene's germline CDR1 is MNHEY and CDR2 SVGAGI. The CDR3 has 15 amino acids. Trimming pared 2 bases from V and 10 bases from J, leaving 15 bases between. The CDR3 loop is CASSYLGRRLSPLHF. The CDR3 DNA sequence: TGTGCCAGCAGTTACCTAGGACGCCGGTTGTCACCCCTCCACTTT.

This chain uses TRBV15 with TRBJ1-6, with D perhaps TRBD1 (5 bases). This CDR3 comprises 17 residues. V lost 1 base, J lost 4 bases, and 14 bases lay in between. Per germline, CDR1 LNHNV and CDR2 YYDKDF (reference sequence). The CDR3 region has the DNA TGTGCCACCAGCAGAGGTGGGGACGTAGCTTATAATTCACCCCTCCACTTT. This codes for CATSRGGDVAYNSPLHF.

This clone was picked up a small number of times. The chain couples TRBV7-9 to TRBJ1-1; D remains unclear. Germline V gene sequence: CDR1 SEHNR, CDR2 FQNEAQ (reference sequence). The CDR3 length is 15 residues. V lost 2 bases, J lost 0 bases, and 10 bases lay in between. The CDR3 DNA follows: TGTGCCAGCAGCTTAATAGGAGGCGTGAACACTGAAGCTTTCTTT. It is translated as CASSLIGGVNTEAFF.

The gene calls are TRBV5-6 and TRBJ2-7; D is uncertain. V lost 0 bases and J lost 0, with 10 bases in between. CDR1 and CDR2 (germline): SGHDT, YYEEEE. The CDR3 has 15 residues. The CDR3 nucleotides read TGTGCCAGCAGCTTGGACACCACCCACTCCTACGAGCAGTACTTC. This sequence encodes CASSLDTTHSYEQYF.

The chain uses TRBV5-1 and TRBJ1-5, with a possible D match to TRBD1 (5 bases). This CDR3 has 13 amino acids. Germline V gives CDR1 SGHRS, CDR2 YFSETQ. V was cut by 4 bases and J by 8 bases, with 13 bases left in between. The CDR3: CASSQNGGEPQHF. The CDR3 DNA reads as TGCGCCAGCAGCCAGAATGGGGGAGAGCCCCAGCATTTT.

This clone appeared a single time. This chain uses TRBV7-2 with TRBJ2-7; 7 bases align to TRBD1. V was pared by 5 bases and J by 1 base, with 5 bases of the junction left unmatched. Germline-derived CDR1 and CDR2 are SGHTA and FQGNSA. This CDR3 has 14 amino acids. This CDR3 is CASSPRQGSYEQYF. CDR3 coding DNA: TGTGCCAGCAGCCCCCGACAGGGTTCCTACGAGCAGTACTTC.